These 18 T cell receptor beta chains share one sample of origin, sequenced in a study of control samples from healthy donors and cancer patients. Only in-frame clones appear in the TCRdb table, and some are missing; sequencing was by immunoSEQ multiplex PCR. Found here are some 51,000 clones, 88% of them singletons; the top ten hold approximately 3.4%. The sequenced sample was blood. The receptors stem from a man aged 45-60 years in good health.

The chain has TRBV6-5 and TRBJ2-3; 7 nucleotides agree with TRBD2. Losses at the gene ends were 3 bases for V and 1 base for J; bases not matched to a gene: 4. Per germline, CDR1 MNHEY and CDR2 SVGAGI. The CDR3 has 15 amino acids. DNA of the CDR3: TGTGCCAGCAGTTATTATGCGGGAGGCACAGATACGCAGTATTTT. As protein: CASSYYAGGTDTQYF.

The J gene is TRBJ1-1, the V gene TRBV4-3; 12 bases line up with TRBD1. The germline CDR1 and CDR2 sequences are LGHNA and YSLEER. The CDR3 length is 14 residues. V shed 5 bases, J shed 4 bases, and the junction held 2 bases outside the gene matches. CDR3 DNA: TGCGCCAGCAGCTCGGGACAGGGGGCCACTGAAGCTTTCTTT. This codes for CASSSGQGATEAFF.

The V call is TRBV6-5, the J call TRBJ1-2, with 8 bases identical to TRBD1. The CDR3 has 12 amino acids. V shed 5 bases and J 9 bases; nucleotides not matched to a gene: 5. Germline values: CDR1 MNHEY, CDR2 SVGAGI. CDR3 coding DNA: TGTGCCAGCAGTCCCCGGACAGGGAGCTACACCTTC. Translation gives CASSPRTGSYTF.

The V and J genes are TRBV27 and TRBJ2-1; 10 bases match TRBD2. CDR1 MNHEY and CDR2 SMNVEV come from the germline V gene (reference sequence). The CDR3 runs 14 residues. The trim removed 6 bases at V and 9 bases at J, leaving 8 bases unmatched. The CDR3 here is CASRLAGATGEQFF. The CDR3 bases are TGTGCCAGCAGGCTAGCGGGGGCTACGGGTGAGCAGTTCTTC.

The chain uses TRBV2 and TRBJ2-1; 12 bases align to TRBD2. The CDR3 contains 19 residues. Germline CDR1 and CDR2: SNHLY and FYNNEI. Trimming at V came to 7 bases and at J to 2 bases, leaving 15 bases not matched to a gene. The CDR3 is CASKRQPGLAGETYNEQFF. Written as DNA, the CDR3 is TGTGCCAGCAAGAGACAACCGGGACTAGCGGGCGAAACCTACAATGAGCAGTTCTTC.

The chain links TRBV28 to TRBJ2-7; 12 bases are shared with TRBD2. CDR1 and CDR2 (germline): MDHEN, SYDVKM. The CDR3 totals 20 residues. J gave up 5 bases and V 2 bases, and 19 bases lay outside the gene matches. This CDR3 is CASSLVSSPLLAGGPHEQYF. Here the CDR3 DNA reads TGTGCCAGCAGTTTAGTATCCAGCCCCCTTCTAGCGGGAGGGCCCCACGAGCAGTACTTC.

V and J are TRBV28 and TRBJ2-1; no definite D call. The V end lost 3 bases, the J end lost 3 bases, and 9 bases lay between the germline ends. This CDR3 is built from 14 residues. The germline V gene encodes CDR1 MDHEN and CDR2 SYDVKM. The DNA of the CDR3 is TGTGCCAGCAGTTTTTTAAGGGACTACAATGAGCAGTTCTTC. Its translation is CASSFLRDYNEQFF.

This rearrangement joins TRBV11-2 to TRBJ2-5, with D maybe TRBD2 (6 bases). The CDR3 is made up of 16 amino acids. V was cut by 2 bases and J by 4 bases, with 17 bases left in between. Germline V CDR1 and CDR2: SGHAT, FQNNGV. CDR3 in amino acids: CASSLSGRDWGETQYF. The CDR3 DNA follows: TGTGCCAGCAGCTTAAGTGGGCGGGATTGGGGAGAGACCCAGTACTTC.

This clone is a singleton in its sample. The CDR3: CASSLQGTNEQFF. The CDR3 bases are TGCGCCAGCAGCCTCCAGGGGACAAATGAGCAGTTCTTC. V is TRBV5-1 and J is TRBJ2-1; tentative D call: TRBD1 (6 bases). The CDR3 extends over 13 amino acids. Germline V gene lookup returns CDR1 SGHRS and CDR2 YFSETQ. V was pared by 4 bases and J by 7 bases, with 12 bases between. The variable domain in full, with the rest retrieved from reference TRBV5-1 and TRBJ2-1, is KAGVTQTPRYLIKTRGQQVTLSCSPISGHRSVSWYQQTPGQGLQFLFEYFSETQRNKGNFPGRFSGRQFSNSRSEMNVSTLELGDSALYLCASSLQGTNEQFFGPGTRLTVL.

V and J are TRBV9 and TRBJ1-5; tentative D call: TRBD1 (5 bases). The V gene lost 3 bases and the J gene lost 2 bases, with 9 bases spanning the gap. Germline CDR1 reads SGDLS; CDR2 reads YYNGEE. There are 14 residues in the CDR3. The CDR3 protein is CASSGDFGNQPQHF. The DNA for the CDR3 is TGTGCCAGCAGCGGGGACTTCGGCAATCAGCCCCAGCATTTT.

The chain uses TRBV7-9 and TRBJ1-5, with D tentatively TRBD1 (5 bases). Trimming removed 3 bases from V and 2 bases from J, with 17 bases in between. Germline-derived CDR1 and CDR2 are SEHNR and FQNEAQ (reference sequence). The length of the CDR3 is 17 residues. The CDR3: CASSFGGGVLGNQPQHF. CDR3 DNA sequence: TGTGCCAGCAGCTTTGGGGGAGGGGTGTTGGGCAATCAGCCCCAGCATTTT.

The V and J genes are TRBV11-2 and TRBJ2-1; TRBD2 agrees at 7 bases. Per the germline V gene, CDR1 is SGHAT and CDR2 is FQNNGV. The junction had 11 bases not matched to a gene; V was cut back by 0 bases and J by 3 bases. There are 18 residues in the CDR3. Written as DNA, the CDR3 is TGTGCCAGCAGCTTAGATGGGGCTAGCGGAGCCCTCTACAATGAGCAGTTCTTC. It encodes CASSLDGASGALYNEQFF. Combining the CDR3 with reference TRBV11-2 and TRBJ2-1 gives the whole variable domain EAGVAQSPRYKIIEKRQSVAFWCNPISGHATLYWYQQILGQGPKLLIQFQNNGVVDDSQLPKDRFSAERLKGVDSTLKIQPAKLEDSAVYLCASSLDGASGALYNEQFFGPGTRLTVL.

The rearrangement uses TRBV5-1 and TRBJ1-3; TRBD1 is a possible D gene (5 bases). Trimming removed 4 bases at V and 4 bases at J, with 12 bases between. The CDR3 is 14 residues long. CDR1 SGHRS and CDR2 YFSETQ come from the germline V gene. CDR3 loop: CASSPGGRGNTIYF. The CDR3 DNA sequence: TGCGCCAGCAGCCCTGGGGGTCGAGGAAACACCATATATTTT.

The gene calls are TRBV28 and TRBJ1-4; tentatively, D is TRBD1 (6 bases). The CDR3 is 18 residues long. The V gene's germline CDR1 is MDHEN and CDR2 SYDVKM. Trimming removed 5 bases from V and 0 bases from J, with 19 bases in between. The CDR3 loop reads CASSTLGQTPSTNEKLFF. DNA for the CDR3: TGTGCCAGCAGTACGTTAGGACAGACGCCATCAACTAATGAAAAACTGTTTTTT.

This clone was observed once. The J gene is TRBJ2-5, the V gene TRBV7-2; 9 nucleotides align to TRBD2. Germline lookup yields CDR1 SGHTA and CDR2 FQGNSA. This CDR3 spans 14 amino acids. Trimming removed 5 bases from V and 4 bases from J; junction bases left unmatched: 5. CDR3 region: CASSPREGGETQYF. The CDR3 coding sequence is TGTGCCAGCAGCCCGCGGGAGGGTGGAGAGACCCAGTACTTC. Complete variable domain (other parts from reference TRBV7-2 and TRBJ2-5): GAGVSQSPSNKVTEKGKDVELRCDPISGHTALYWYRQSLGQGLEFLIYFQGNSAPDKSGLPSDRFSAERTGGSVSTLTIQRTQQEDSAVYLCASSPREGGETQYFGPGTRLLVL.

The chain is built from TRBV21-1 and TRBJ2-7; the D call in the table, TRBD1, was not verified against the DNA. TRBV21-1 is described as a pseudogene. This CDR3 is built from 14 residues. The CDR3 coding sequence is TGTGCCAGCAGAGCAAACGACAGGTCCTACGAGCAGTACTTC. Translating it yields CASRANDRSYEQYF.

V and J are TRBV27 and TRBJ1-2; maybe TRBD1 (6 bases). Germline-derived CDR1 and CDR2 are MNHEY and SMNVEV (reference sequence). V lost 4 bases and J 7 bases, leaving 10 bases between the germline ends. This CDR3 has 12 residues. CDR3 protein: CASSSAGAGYTF. In DNA, the CDR3 is TGTGCCAGCAGTTCCGCAGGGGCTGGCTACACCTTC.

The chain employs TRBV13 and TRBJ1-1, with D possibly TRBD1 on 6 matching bases. The germline V gene has CDR1 PRHDT and CDR2 FYEKMQ (reference sequence). The ends were cut back, 5 bases at V and 2 bases at J, with 15 bases in the middle. This CDR3 contains 15 residues. The CDR3 reads CASSPEGDGNTEAFF. The CDR3 DNA reads TGTGCCAGCAGCCCCGAGGGGGACGGAAACACTGAAGCTTTCTTT.